This T cell receptor (beta chain) was identified during a study of vaccination and CD4 T cells after COVID-19. The overall study: Nasal swab PCR had detected SARS-CoV-2 in convalescent patients, 9 or 10 mild and one severe. Overlapping spike peptides of SARS-CoV-2, HCoV-NL63, HCoV-OC43 and HCoV-229E stimulated the cells.

The CDR3 contains 14 residues. V gave up 3 bases and J gave up 5 bases; unmatched junction bases: 6. Germline V gives CDR1 MDHEN, CDR2 SYDVKM. Treatment denoted: approximately 9-day PBMC culture with coronavirus spike peptide pools or control peptides (ViraFEST assay). After expanding antigen-specific T cells with peptide pools, ViraFEST sequenced their TCRs. The Oncomine TCR Beta short-read assay sequenced DNA from cultured CD4+ T cells. Each CDR3 protein gets one entry after TCRdb re-called the PCR reads with MiXCR. Of about 14,000 distinct CDR3 sequences in the sample, 25% to 30% were seen once. With regard to this clonotype: No antigen is known for it.

This clonotype originated in a human donor with COVID-19. What was sequenced was cultured CD4+ T cells from blood. The rearrangement joins TRBV28 to TRBJ1-2, with TRBD1 matching over 7 bases. CDR3 in amino acids: CASSFGDRAYGYTF. The CDR3 DNA sequence: TGTGCCAGCAGTTTTGGCGACAGGGCATATGGCTACACCTTC.